The sequence of this TCR beta chain was determined in a study of cytomegalovirus exposure and HLA in healthy donors. As for the study in general: Some 90 million unique TCRs from HLA-typed donors were held in an early data release. Points from the study as a whole: The study put 150 or so TCR beta chains on its list as cytomegalovirus-associated.

The PCR made use of 60 Vbeta and 13 Jbeta primers. Some clones are missing from TCRdb's copy, which holds only in-frame ones; the method was immunoSEQ multiplex PCR. The sample holds roughly 180,000 clones, under 80% seen once. With regard to this clone: The antigen remains undetermined.

The CDR3 covers 15 residues. V lost 0 bases to trimming and J lost 4 bases, with 12 bases between them. Germline-derived CDR1 and CDR2 are KGHSH and LQKENI. The gene calls are TRBV18 and TRBJ1-2, with D uncertain. This receptor was taken from a woman aged 45-65 years in good health and CMV-seropositive. Material: PBMCs. The CDR3 coding sequence is TGTGCCAGCTCACCACCGAGCACTTCCTTCTATGGCTACACCTTC. It is translated as CASSPPSTSFYGYTF.